This entry lists 19 T cell receptor beta chains sequenced from one sample in a study of spatial heterogeneity in lung cancer. From the 5' RACE reads, TCRdb called clonotypes with MiXCR, one entry per CDR3 protein. The data hold approximately 47,000 distinct CDR3 sequences, with 6% to 9.5% observed a single time. Time point here: sample taken at primary tumor resection. The sequenced material consisted of unsorted whole RNA from tumor, nontumor lung or frozen PBMC. Source: PBMCs, taken at surgery. These receptors all come from a female donor with early-stage non-small cell lung cancer.

This clonotype was seen a few times. The CDR3 reads CASSFQGITEAFF. The CDR3 region has the DNA TGTGCCAGCAGCTTCCAGGGGATCACTGAAGCTTTCTTT. The rearrangement links TRBV7-2 to TRBJ1-1; weak D call: TRBD1 (6 bases). The germline V and J ends were trimmed by 3 bases and 4 bases, with 9 bases remaining between them. The CDR3 is made up of 13 amino acids. Germline loops: CDR1 SGHTA, CDR2 FQGNSA.

This clonotype was counted a few times. Here the CDR3 DNA reads TGTGCCAGCAGTTACTCGTTAATTCCCCAGCTGGGCGAGCAGTACTTC. This sequence encodes CASSYSLIPQLGEQYF. J is TRBJ2-7 and V is TRBV6-5; D is ambiguous. Germline V gives CDR1 MNHEY, CDR2 SVGAGI. V was trimmed by 0 bases and J by 6 bases, leaving 18 bases between them. The CDR3 totals 16 residues.

As concerns this clonotype: Germline and junction disagree at one end, which may indicate a read error. V gene TRBV28 combines with J gene TRBJ1-5, with a possible D match to TRBD1 (6 bases). CDR1 is MDHEN and CDR2 is SYDVKM in the germline V gene. The CDR3 sequence is 16 residues long. CDR3 sequence: CASNLWGGAGNQPQHF. CDR3 sequence (DNA): TGTGCCAGCAATTTATGGGGGGGGGCGGGCAATCAGCCCCAGCATTTT.

The chain combines TRBV11-2 with TRBJ1-1; 7 bases are a match to TRBD1. Trimming took 1 base from V and 8 from J; bases not matched to a gene: 7. The CDR3 consists of 14 residues. Germline V gene lookup returns CDR1 SGHAT and CDR2 FQNNGV. CDR3 DNA sequence: TGTGCCAGCAGCTTAGGGATGGGGACAGAAGAAGCTTTCTTT. Translation gives CASSLGMGTEEAFF.

The chain recombines TRBV7-2 with TRBJ2-5, with D tentatively TRBD2 (6 bases). Trimming took 5 bases from V and 5 from J, leaving 12 bases between them. CDR1 and CDR2 (germline): SGHTA, FQGNSA. The CDR3 contains 13 residues. CDR3 nucleotides: TGTGCCAGCAGCCGAGGCGGGGTTGAGACCCAGTACTTC. Amino acids: CASSRGGVETQYF.

This clonotype was observed many times. The V and J genes are TRBV5-1 and TRBJ2-7; 10 bases match TRBD1. This CDR3 has 14 residues. Looked up from germline, CDR1 is SGHRS and CDR2 is YFSETQ. The junction had 4 bases not matched to a gene; V was cut back by 4 bases and J by 3 bases. This chain's CDR3 is CASSLRDRGYEQYF. The CDR3 coding sequence is TGCGCCAGCAGCCTCCGGGACAGGGGCTACGAGCAGTACTTC. Drawing the rest from reference TRBV5-1 and TRBJ2-7, the complete variable domain is KAGVTQTPRYLIKTRGQQVTLSCSPISGHRSVSWYQQTPGQGLQFLFEYFSETQRNKGNFPGRFSGRQFSNSRSEMNVSTLELGDSALYLCASSLRDRGYEQYFGPGTRLTVT.

The table lists this clonotype with a few counts. V gene TRBV19 combines with J gene TRBJ2-7; no clear D. The V end was cut by 6 bases, the J end by 0 bases, with 15 bases between. The CDR3 has 15 amino acids. Looked up from germline, CDR1 is LNHDA and CDR2 is SQIVND (reference sequence). The CDR3 loop reads CASRDPARPSYEQYF. The CDR3 DNA reads TGTGCCAGTAGGGATCCGGCACGCCCCTCCTACGAGCAGTACTTC.

This clonotype was seen many times. The rearrangement joins TRBV7-2 to TRBJ2-5; a possible D gene is TRBD1 (6 bases). Germline CDR1 and CDR2: SGHTA and FQGNSA. The ends were cut back, 3 bases at V and 4 bases at J, with 12 bases in the middle. The CDR3 is 14 residues long. The CDR3 spells CASSFQGSGETQYF. CDR3 in DNA: TGTGCCAGCAGCTTCCAGGGGTCGGGAGAGACCCAGTACTTC.

This clonotype was found many times. This rearrangement joins TRBV7-9 to TRBJ2-1, with TRBD1 matching over 8 bases. Trimming cost V 6 bases and J 2 bases; bases outside gene matches: 9. The CDR3 contains 16 residues. CDR1 SEHNR and CDR2 FQNEAQ come from the germline V gene (reference sequence). The CDR3 bases are TGTGCCAGCAGACCTGGACAGGGTGATCCCTACAATGAGCAGTTCTTC. It codes for CASRPGQGDPYNEQFF.

This chain connects TRBV5-1 to TRBJ2-1, with 10 bases matching TRBD2. With V trimmed by 4 bases and J by 4 bases, 5 bases remained unmatched. Germline lookup yields CDR1 SGHRS and CDR2 YFSETQ. The CDR3 covers 15 residues. The CDR3 protein is CASSHPSGGYNEQFF. DNA of the CDR3: TGCGCCAGCAGCCATCCTAGCGGGGGATACAATGAGCAGTTCTTC.

This chain links TRBV4-3 with TRBJ2-7; tentatively, D is TRBD1 (6 bases). Trimming stripped 4 bases from V and 4 bases from J, with 14 bases between. The CDR3 consists of 14 residues. Germline loops: CDR1 LGHNA, CDR2 YSLEER. The CDR3 loop is CASSRTDSQYEQYF. The CDR3 DNA reads as TGCGCCAGCAGCCGTACGGACAGCCAGTACGAGCAGTACTTC.

This clonotype was counted between two and nine times. V is TRBV28 and J is TRBJ1-5, with unresolved D. The CDR3 has 13 amino acids. Germline V gene data show CDR1 as MDHEN and CDR2 as SYDVKM. The V end lost 10 bases, the J end lost 0 bases, and 10 bases lay between the germline ends. The CDR3 region is CATKGSSNQPQHF. CDR3 coding DNA: TGTGCCACCAAGGGATCTAGCAATCAGCCCCAGCATTTT. Combining the CDR3 with reference TRBV28 and TRBJ1-5 gives the whole variable domain DVKVTQSSRYLVKRTGEKVFLECVQDMDHENMFWYRQDPGLGLRLIYFSYDVKMKEKGDIPEGYSVSREKKERFSLILESASTNQTSMYLCATKGSSNQPQHFGDGTRLSIL.

There are a few counts of this clonotype. The gene calls are TRBV6-5 and TRBJ2-6; no clear D gene. Germline V gene lookup returns CDR1 MNHEY and CDR2 SVGAGI. The CDR3 loop spans 16 amino acids. V lost 5 bases to trimming and J lost 0 bases, with 11 bases between them. This chain's CDR3 is CASSPRTASGANVLTF. Written as DNA, the CDR3 is TGTGCCAGCAGTCCCCGGACCGCCTCTGGGGCCAACGTCCTGACTTTC.

As regards this clonotype: A much larger clone sits a single nucleotide away, making a read error possible. The CDR3 ends on some other residue instead of the conserved phenylalanine or tryptophan, so this is likely a read error. The V and J genes are TRBV20-1 and TRBJ2-7; TRBD2 is a possible D gene (5 bases). The V and J ends lost 2 bases and 0 bases respectively, with 11 bases between them. This CDR3 has 14 residues. Looked up from germline, CDR1 is DFQATT and CDR2 is SNEGSKA (reference sequence). The CDR3 DNA reads as TGCAGTGCTAGATCCGGACTGCTCTCCTACGAGCAGTACTCC. This sequence encodes CSARSGLLSYEQYS.

This clonotype was observed a handful of times. The chain recombines TRBV11-2 with TRBJ2-5, with D possibly TRBD2 on 6 matching bases. The CDR3 runs to 14 residues. The germline CDR1 and CDR2 sequences are SGHAT and FQNNGV. V lost 5 bases and J 5 bases, leaving 15 bases between the germline ends. For the CDR3, the DNA is TGTGCCAGCAGCCCCGACGGGAGCAGGGAGACCCAGTACTTC. This gives the protein CASSPDGSRETQYF.

This clonotype was detected only a few times. The chain joins TRBV11-2 to TRBJ1-1; no reliable D call. Trimming pared 0 bases from V and 1 base from J, leaving 6 bases between. The CDR3 runs 14 residues. Germline CDR1 reads SGHAT; CDR2 reads FQNNGV. CDR3 DNA: TGTGCCAGCAGCTTAGAAGGCAGGAACACTGAAGCTTTCTTT. Encoded protein: CASSLEGRNTEAFF.

As for this clonotype: Possible read error: a much larger clone is one base away. The rearrangement links TRBV13 to TRBJ2-3, with D unresolved. The tail of the sequence fits TRBJ1-5 better, so the J call may be wrong. CDR3 length: 15 residues. Germline V gives CDR1 PRHDT, CDR2 FYEKMQ (reference sequence). CDR3 coding DNA: TGTGCCAGCAGCTTTGAGGGCCGGCGGGGAGATACGCAGCATTTT. Encoded protein: CASSFEGRRGDTQHF.

Comments on this clonotype: A single base separates this from a much larger clone, so it may be a read error. Because the CDR3 is missing its conserved closing phenylalanine or tryptophan, this is likely a read error. The chain is built from TRBV6-2 or TRBV6-3 and TRBJ2-7; unclear D gene. Trimming stripped 2 bases from V and 6 bases from J, with 5 bases between. This CDR3 has 11 residues. From germline, CDR1 is MNHEY and CDR2 SVGEGT. Here the CDR3 reads CASSYISEQYS. DNA for the CDR3: TGTGCCAGCAGTTACATCAGCGAGCAGTACTCC.

This clonotype was detected only a few times. This chain links TRBV20-1 with TRBJ2-7; 10 bases are a match to TRBD1. Looked up from germline, CDR1 is DFQATT and CDR2 is SNEGSKA (reference sequence). This CDR3 is 13 amino acids long. V lost 3 bases to trimming and J lost 3 bases; unmatched junction nucleotides: 2. This CDR3 reads CSARGQGIYEQYF. The DNA of the CDR3 is TGCAGTGCTAGGGGACAGGGGATCTACGAGCAGTACTTC.